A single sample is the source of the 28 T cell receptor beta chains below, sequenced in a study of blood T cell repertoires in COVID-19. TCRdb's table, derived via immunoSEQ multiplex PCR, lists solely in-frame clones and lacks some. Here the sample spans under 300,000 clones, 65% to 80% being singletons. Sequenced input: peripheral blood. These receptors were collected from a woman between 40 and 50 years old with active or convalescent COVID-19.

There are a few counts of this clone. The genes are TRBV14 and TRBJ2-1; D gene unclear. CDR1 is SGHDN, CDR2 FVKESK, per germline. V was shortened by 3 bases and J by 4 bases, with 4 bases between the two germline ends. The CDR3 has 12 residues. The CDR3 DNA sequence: TGTGCCAGCAGCCACGGTTACAATGAGCAGTTCTTC. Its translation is CASSHGYNEQFF.

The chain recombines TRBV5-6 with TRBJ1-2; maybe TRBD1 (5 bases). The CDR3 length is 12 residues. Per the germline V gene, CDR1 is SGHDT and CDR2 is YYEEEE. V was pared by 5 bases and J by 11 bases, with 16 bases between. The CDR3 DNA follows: TGTGCCAGCAGTACAGGTGTTTCCAGGTACACCTTC. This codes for CASSTGVSRYTF.

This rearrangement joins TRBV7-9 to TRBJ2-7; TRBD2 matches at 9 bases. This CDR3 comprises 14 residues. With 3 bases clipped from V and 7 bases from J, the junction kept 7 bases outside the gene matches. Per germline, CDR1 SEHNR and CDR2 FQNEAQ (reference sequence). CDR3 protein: CASSFAGGPQEQYV. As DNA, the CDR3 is TGTGCCAGCAGCTTTGCGGGGGGGCCGCAAGAGCAGTACGTC.

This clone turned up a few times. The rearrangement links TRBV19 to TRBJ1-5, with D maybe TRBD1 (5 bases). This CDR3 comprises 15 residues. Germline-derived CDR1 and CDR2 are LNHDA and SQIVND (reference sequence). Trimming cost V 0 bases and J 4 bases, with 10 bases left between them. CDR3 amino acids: CASSIEGPRNQPQHF. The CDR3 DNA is TGTGCCAGTAGTATAGAGGGGCCAAGGAATCAGCCCCAGCATTTT.

As DNA, the CDR3 is TGTGCCAGCAGCTTGGCTCTAGCAGTCCCTTACGAGCAGTACTTC. It codes for CASSLALAVPYEQYF. The V call is TRBV5-5, the J call TRBJ2-7; possible D gene TRBD2, 5 bases. V was shortened by 0 bases and J by 4 bases, with 14 bases between the two germline ends. The CDR3 extends over 15 amino acids. Germline CDR1 SGHKS, CDR2 YYEKEE (reference sequence).

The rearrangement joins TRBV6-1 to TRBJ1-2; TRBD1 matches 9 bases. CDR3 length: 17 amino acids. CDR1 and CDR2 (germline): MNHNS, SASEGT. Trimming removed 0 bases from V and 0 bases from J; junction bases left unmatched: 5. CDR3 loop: CASSEAAGTGPNYGYTF. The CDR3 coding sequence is TGTGCCAGCAGTGAAGCGGCCGGGACAGGGCCTAACTATGGCTACACCTTC.

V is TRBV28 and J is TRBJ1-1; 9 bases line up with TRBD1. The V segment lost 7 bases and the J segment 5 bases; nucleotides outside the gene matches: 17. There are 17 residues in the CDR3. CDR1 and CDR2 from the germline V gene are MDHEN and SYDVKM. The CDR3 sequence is CASIQWGQGGGGTEAFF. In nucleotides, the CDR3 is TGTGCCAGCATCCAGTGGGGACAGGGAGGAGGGGGGACTGAAGCTTTCTTT.

CDR3 region: CATSRAGGVKGYTF. CDR3 nucleotides: TGTGCCACCAGCAGAGCAGGAGGGGTGAAAGGCTACACCTTC. This sequence joins TRBV15 and TRBJ1-2; tentative D call: TRBD1 (5 bases). This CDR3 region has 14 residues. Looked up from germline, CDR1 is LNHNV and CDR2 is YYDKDF (reference sequence). Trimming cost V 1 base and J 8 bases, with 14 bases left between them.

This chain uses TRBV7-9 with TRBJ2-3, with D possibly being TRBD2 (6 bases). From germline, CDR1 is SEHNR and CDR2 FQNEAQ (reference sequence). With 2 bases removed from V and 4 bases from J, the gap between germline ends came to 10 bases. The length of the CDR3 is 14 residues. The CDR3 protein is CASSLTSNSDTQYF. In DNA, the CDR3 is TGTGCCAGCAGCTTAACTAGCAATTCAGATACGCAGTATTTT.

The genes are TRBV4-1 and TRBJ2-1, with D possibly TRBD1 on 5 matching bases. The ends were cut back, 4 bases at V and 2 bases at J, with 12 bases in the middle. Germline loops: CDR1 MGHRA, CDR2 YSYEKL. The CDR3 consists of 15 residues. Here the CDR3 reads CASSPTEGAYNEQFF. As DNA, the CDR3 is TGCGCCAGCAGCCCTACAGAAGGGGCCTACAATGAGCAGTTCTTC.

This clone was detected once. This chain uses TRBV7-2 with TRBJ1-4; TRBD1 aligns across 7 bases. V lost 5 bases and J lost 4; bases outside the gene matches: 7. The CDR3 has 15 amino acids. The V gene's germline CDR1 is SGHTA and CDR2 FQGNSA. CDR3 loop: CASSPPAGGNEKLFF. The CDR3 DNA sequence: TGTGCCAGCAGCCCCCCAGCAGGGGGTAATGAAAAACTGTTTTTT.

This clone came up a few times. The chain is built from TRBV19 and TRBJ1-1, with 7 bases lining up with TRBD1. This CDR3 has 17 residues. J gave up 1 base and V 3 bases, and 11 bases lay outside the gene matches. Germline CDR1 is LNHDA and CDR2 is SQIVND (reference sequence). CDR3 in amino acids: CASSIRGSNTRNTEAFF. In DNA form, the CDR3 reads TGTGCCAGTAGTATCAGGGGGAGCAACACTCGGAACACTGAAGCTTTCTTT.

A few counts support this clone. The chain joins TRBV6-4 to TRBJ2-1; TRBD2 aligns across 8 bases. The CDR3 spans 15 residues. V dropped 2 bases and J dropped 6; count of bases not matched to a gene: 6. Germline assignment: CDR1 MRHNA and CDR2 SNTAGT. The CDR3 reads CASSDGAGESNEQFF. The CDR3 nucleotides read TGTGCCAGCAGTGACGGAGCGGGGGAAAGCAATGAGCAGTTCTTC.

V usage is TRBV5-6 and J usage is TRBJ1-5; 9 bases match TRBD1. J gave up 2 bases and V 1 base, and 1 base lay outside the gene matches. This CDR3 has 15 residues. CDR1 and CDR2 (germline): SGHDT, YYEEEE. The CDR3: CASSLRDRGNQPQHF. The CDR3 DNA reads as TGTGCCAGCAGCTTGAGGGACAGGGGCAATCAGCCCCAGCATTTT.

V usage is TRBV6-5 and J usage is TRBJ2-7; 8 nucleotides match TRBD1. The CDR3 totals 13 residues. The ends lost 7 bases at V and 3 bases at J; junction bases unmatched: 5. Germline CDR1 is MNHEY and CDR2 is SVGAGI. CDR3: CASNSGQGYEQYF. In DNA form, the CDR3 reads TGTGCCAGCAATTCAGGACAGGGCTACGAGCAGTACTTC.

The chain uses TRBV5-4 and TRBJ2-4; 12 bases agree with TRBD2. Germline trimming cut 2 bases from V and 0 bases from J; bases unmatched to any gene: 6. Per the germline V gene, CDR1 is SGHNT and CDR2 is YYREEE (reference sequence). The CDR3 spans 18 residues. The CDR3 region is CASSLPPGLAGAKNIQYF. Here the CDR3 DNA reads TGTGCCAGCAGCTTACCTCCGGGACTAGCGGGAGCCAAAAACATTCAGTACTTC.

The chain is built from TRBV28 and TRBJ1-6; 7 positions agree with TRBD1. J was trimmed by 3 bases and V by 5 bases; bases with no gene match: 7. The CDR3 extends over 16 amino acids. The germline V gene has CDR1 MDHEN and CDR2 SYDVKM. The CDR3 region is CASSIYRDSYNSPLHF. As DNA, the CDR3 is TGTGCCAGCAGTATTTACCGGGACAGCTATAATTCACCCCTCCACTTT.

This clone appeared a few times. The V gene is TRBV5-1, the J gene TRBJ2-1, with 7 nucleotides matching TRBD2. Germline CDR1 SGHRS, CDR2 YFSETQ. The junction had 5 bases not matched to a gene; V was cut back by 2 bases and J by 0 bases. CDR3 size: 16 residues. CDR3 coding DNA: TGCGCCAGCAGCTTACGGGGGGACCGCTCCTACAATGAGCAGTTCTTC. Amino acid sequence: CASSLRGDRSYNEQFF.

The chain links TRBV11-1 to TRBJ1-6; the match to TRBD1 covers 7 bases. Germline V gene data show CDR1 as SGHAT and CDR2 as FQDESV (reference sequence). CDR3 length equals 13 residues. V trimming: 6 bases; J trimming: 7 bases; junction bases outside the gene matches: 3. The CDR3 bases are TGTGCCAGCAGTAGGGGGCGAAATTCACCCCTCCACTTT. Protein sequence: CASSRGRNSPLHF.

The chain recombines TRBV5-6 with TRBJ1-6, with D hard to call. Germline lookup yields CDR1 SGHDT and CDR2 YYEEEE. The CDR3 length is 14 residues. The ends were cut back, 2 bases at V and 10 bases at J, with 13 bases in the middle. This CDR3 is CASSFRGGRSPLHF. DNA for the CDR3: TGTGCCAGCAGCTTTCGAGGTGGGAGGTCACCCCTCCACTTT.

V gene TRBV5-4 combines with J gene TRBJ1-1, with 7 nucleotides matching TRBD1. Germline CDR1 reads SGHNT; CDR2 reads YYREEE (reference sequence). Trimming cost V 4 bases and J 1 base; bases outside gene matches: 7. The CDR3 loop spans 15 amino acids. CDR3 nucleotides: TGTGCCAGCAGCCTGGACAGGCATCGGAACACTGAAGCTTTCTTT. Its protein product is CASSLDRHRNTEAFF.

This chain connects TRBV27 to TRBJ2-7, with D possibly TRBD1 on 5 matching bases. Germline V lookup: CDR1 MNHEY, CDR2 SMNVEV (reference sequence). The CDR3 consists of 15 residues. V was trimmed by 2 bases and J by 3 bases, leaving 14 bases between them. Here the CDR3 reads CASSLGGRALYEQYF. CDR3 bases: TGTGCCAGCAGTTTAGGTGGCAGGGCCCTCTACGAGCAGTACTTC.

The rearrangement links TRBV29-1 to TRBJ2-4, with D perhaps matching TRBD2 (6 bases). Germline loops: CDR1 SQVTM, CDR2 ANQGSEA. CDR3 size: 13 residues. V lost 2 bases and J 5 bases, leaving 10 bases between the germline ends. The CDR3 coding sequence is TGCAGCGTTGAATGGGCGGGACAAAACATTCAGTACTTC. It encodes CSVEWAGQNIQYF.

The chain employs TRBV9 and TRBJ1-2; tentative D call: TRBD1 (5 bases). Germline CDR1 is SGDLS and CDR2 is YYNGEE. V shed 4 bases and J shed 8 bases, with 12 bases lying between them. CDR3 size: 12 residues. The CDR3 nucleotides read TGTGCCAGCAGCCAGGGATCGAAAGGCTACACCTTC. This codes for CASSQGSKGYTF.

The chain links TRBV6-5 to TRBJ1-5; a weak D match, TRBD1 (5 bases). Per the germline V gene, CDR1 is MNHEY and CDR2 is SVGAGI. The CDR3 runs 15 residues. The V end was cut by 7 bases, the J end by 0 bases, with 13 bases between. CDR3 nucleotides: TGTGCCAGCATGGGCGGACATTATAGCAATCAGCCCCAGCATTTT. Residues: CASMGGHYSNQPQHF.

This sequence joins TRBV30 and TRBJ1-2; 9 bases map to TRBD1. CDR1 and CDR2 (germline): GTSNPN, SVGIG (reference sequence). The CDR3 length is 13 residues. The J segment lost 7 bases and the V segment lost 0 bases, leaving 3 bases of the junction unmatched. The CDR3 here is CAWSVATGGGYTF. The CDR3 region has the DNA TGTGCCTGGAGTGTAGCGACAGGGGGTGGCTACACCTTC.

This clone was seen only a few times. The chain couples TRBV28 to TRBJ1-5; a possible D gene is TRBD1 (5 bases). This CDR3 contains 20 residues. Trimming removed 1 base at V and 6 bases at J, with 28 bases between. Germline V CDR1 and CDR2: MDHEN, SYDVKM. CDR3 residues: CASSLFRLTSLGQVGQPQHF. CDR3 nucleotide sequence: TGTGCCAGCAGTTTATTTCGGCTAACCTCCTTAGGACAAGTGGGTCAGCCCCAGCATTTT.

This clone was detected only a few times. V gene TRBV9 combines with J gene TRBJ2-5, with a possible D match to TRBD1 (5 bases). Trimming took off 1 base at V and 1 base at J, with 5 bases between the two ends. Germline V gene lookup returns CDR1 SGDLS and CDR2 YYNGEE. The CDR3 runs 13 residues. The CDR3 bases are TGTGCCAGCAGCGTAAGGGGCCAAGAGACCCAGTACTTC. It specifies CASSVRGQETQYF.